These 10 T cell receptor beta chains were all obtained from the same sample, sequenced in a study of T cell responses to AZD1222 COVID-19 vaccine. Repertoires were generated with immunoSEQ multiplex PCR, while TCRdb's copy carries only in-frame clones and drops some. The table lists about 170,000 clones, around nine tenths of them singletons, with about 2.8% in the top ten. Sequenced here: peripheral blood, sampled on day 0 of AZD1222 vaccination. Receptors were obtained from an adult in good health.

The V call is TRBV10-3, the J call TRBJ1-2; 8 nucleotides agree with TRBD1. CDR3 size: 13 residues. Germline trimming cut 2 bases from V and 7 bases from J; bases unmatched to any gene: 3. Germline CDR1 reads ENHRY; CDR2 reads SYGVKD. CDR3 sequence: CAISETGGSGYTF. CDR3 sequence (DNA): TGTGCCATCAGTGAGACAGGGGGAAGTGGCTACACCTTC.

The rearrangement uses TRBV6-2 or TRBV6-3 and TRBJ2-7, with 9 bases that match TRBD1. With 4 bases clipped from V and 4 bases from J, the junction kept 5 bases outside the gene matches. Germline V gene lookup returns CDR1 MNHEY and CDR2 SVGEGT. This CDR3 region has 14 residues. The CDR3 here is CASSWRQGVYEQYF. The CDR3 DNA reads as TGTGCCAGCAGTTGGCGACAGGGGGTTTACGAGCAGTACTTC.

The V and J genes are TRBV6-6 and TRBJ1-5; 9 bases are shared with TRBD1. The V segment lost 2 bases and the J segment 4 bases; nucleotides outside the gene matches: 3. Germline V gene sequence: CDR1 MNHNY, CDR2 SVGAGI (reference sequence). This CDR3 is built from 15 residues. CDR3 protein: CASSYPGQGNQPQHF. CDR3 in DNA: TGTGCCAGCAGTTACCCGGGACAGGGTAATCAGCCCCAGCATTTT.

This clone was detected once. CDR3 sequence: CASSSTFQGHGYTF. DNA for the CDR3: TGTGCCAGCAGTTCCACTTTCCAGGGACATGGCTACACCTTC. The chain links TRBV7-9 to TRBJ1-2; a weak D match, TRBD1 (5 bases). The V gene's germline CDR1 is SEHNR and CDR2 FQNEAQ (reference sequence). CDR3 length: 14 amino acids. V lost 6 bases and J lost 6, with 17 bases in between.

The chain has TRBV6-5 and TRBJ1-2, with 7 bases aligning to TRBD1. V shed 1 base, J shed 3 bases, and the junction held 5 bases outside the gene matches. Germline V lookup: CDR1 MNHEY, CDR2 SVGAGI. CDR3 size: 15 residues. CDR3 protein: CASSYYRQGHYGYTF. In DNA, the CDR3 is TGTGCCAGCAGTTACTACCGACAGGGCCACTATGGCTACACCTTC.

This CDR3 is CASSLPGLAGGDEQFF. The CDR3 DNA reads TGTGCCAGCAGCCTCCCGGGACTAGCGGGAGGGGATGAGCAGTTCTTC. V gene TRBV5-6 combines with J gene TRBJ2-1, with 16 bases that match TRBD2. With 4 bases clipped from V and 8 bases from J, the junction kept 6 bases outside the gene matches. Germline CDR1 reads SGHDT; CDR2 reads YYEEEE. The CDR3 is 16 residues long.

This sequence joins TRBV11-2 and TRBJ1-1; the D is unclear. The CDR3 length is 16 residues. The ends were cut back, 0 bases at V and 7 bases at J, with 18 bases in the middle. Germline V lookup: CDR1 SGHAT, CDR2 FQNNGV. CDR3 sequence: CASSLDLGSGINEAFF. The CDR3 nucleotides are TGTGCCAGCAGCTTAGATCTTGGGTCGGGGATCAATGAAGCTTTCTTT.

The gene calls are TRBV2 and TRBJ1-2, with D perhaps matching TRBD1 (5 bases). This CDR3 region has 13 residues. Trimming left V 4 bases short and J 8 bases short, with 14 bases between. Germline CDR1 reads SNHLY; CDR2 reads FYNNEI. CDR3 region: CASSGGRVGGYTF. Here the CDR3 DNA reads TGTGCCAGCAGTGGGGGCCGAGTAGGGGGCTACACCTTC.

The chain recombines TRBV5-4 with TRBJ2-7; the match to TRBD2 covers 10 bases. The V gene end was trimmed by 0 bases and the J gene end by 3 bases; junction bases not matched to a gene: 6. This CDR3 has 16 amino acids. Germline CDR1 and CDR2: SGHNT and YYREEE (reference sequence). CDR3 amino acids: CASSLAQREGGYEQYF. Here the CDR3 DNA reads TGTGCCAGCAGCTTGGCCCAGCGGGAGGGCGGCTACGAGCAGTACTTC.

This clone was detected only once. The chain employs TRBV6-5 and TRBJ2-7; TRBD2 matches at 9 bases. CDR1 and CDR2 (germline): MNHEY, SVGAGI. There are 15 residues in the CDR3. V lost 8 bases, J lost 2 bases, and 10 bases stayed unmatched. CDR3 nucleotide sequence: TGTGCCAGCGCAGTCGCGGGAGGGTTGGCCTACGAGCAGTACTTC. Amino acids: CASAVAGGLAYEQYF.